The 19 T cell receptor beta chains reported below all come from one sample, sequenced in a study of blood T cell repertoires in COVID-19. TCRdb's table, derived via immunoSEQ multiplex PCR, lists solely in-frame clones and lacks some. The sample yields around 69,000 clones, 89% seen once. Sequencing was performed on peripheral blood. The origin of the receptors is a woman aged 45-65 years with active COVID-19.

V usage is TRBV6-6 and J usage is TRBJ2-7; D is ambiguous. The CDR3 spans 14 residues. Per the germline V gene, CDR1 is MNHNY and CDR2 is SVGAGI (reference sequence). V gave up 4 bases and J gave up 0 bases, with 10 bases separating them. CDR3 bases: TGTGCCAGCAGTTCGCAGGCCAACTCCTACGAGCAGTACTTC. It yields the protein CASSSQANSYEQYF.

The chain is built from TRBV7-2 and TRBJ2-2; 9 bases align to TRBD2. Germline CDR1 SGHTA, CDR2 FQGNSA. With V trimmed by 2 bases and J by 5 bases, 6 bases remained unmatched. The CDR3 loop spans 16 amino acids. The CDR3 protein is CASSLLRTSGTGELFF. The CDR3 bases are TGTGCCAGCAGCTTACTTCGCACTAGCGGGACCGGGGAGCTGTTTTTT.

V gene TRBV6-2 or TRBV6-3 combines with J gene TRBJ1-2; TRBD1 agrees at 7 bases. Trimming took 5 bases from V and 5 from J; bases not matched to a gene: 8. CDR1 MNHEY and CDR2 SVGEGT come from the germline V gene. This CDR3 region has 14 residues. The CDR3: CASSTGTAYYGYTF. Here the CDR3 DNA reads TGTGCCAGCAGTACCGGGACAGCTTATTATGGCTACACCTTC.

On this clone itself: The junction shows a germline mismatch at one end, possibly a read error. This chain joins TRBV7-7 and TRBJ2-7; 9 bases are a match to TRBD2. The CDR3 spans 14 residues. Germline-derived CDR1 and CDR2 are SSHAT and FNYEAQ (reference sequence). CDR3 sequence reads: CASSLAGAVDEQYF. CDR3 coding DNA: TGTGCTAGCAGCTTAGCGGGGGCAGTGGACGAGCAGTACTTC.

This clone appeared a few times. CDR3 loop: CATSGRTGGETQYF. The DNA of the CDR3 is TGTGCCACCAGCGGAAGGACAGGCGGGGAGACCCAGTACTTC. The gene calls are TRBV15 and TRBJ2-5; 7 nucleotides agree with TRBD1. Per germline, CDR1 LNHNV and CDR2 YYDKDF (reference sequence). CDR3 length: 14 amino acids. With 5 bases clipped from V and 5 bases from J, the junction kept 8 bases outside the gene matches.

The chain carries TRBV11-2 and TRBJ2-7; 8 positions match TRBD1. The germline V gene encodes CDR1 SGHAT and CDR2 FQNNGV. This CDR3 comprises 14 residues. J gave up 3 bases and V 6 bases, and 7 bases lay outside the gene matches. The CDR3 DNA is TGTGCCAGCAGGCAGACAGGGGATAGCTACGAGCAGTACTTC. Translated, it gives CASRQTGDSYEQYF.

The rearrangement uses TRBV27 and TRBJ2-1; a weak D match, TRBD1 (6 bases). The V gene lost 4 bases and the J gene lost 7 bases, with 20 bases spanning the gap. The CDR3 consists of 16 residues. Germline V gene data show CDR1 as MNHEY and CDR2 as SMNVEV (reference sequence). CDR3 DNA: TGTGCCAGCAGTTCCCCTCAGGGGTTGGCTGGTAATGAGCAGTTCTTC. Translating gives CASSSPQGLAGNEQFF.

The rearrangement links TRBV3-1 (or the pseudogene TRBV3-2) to TRBJ2-7, with TRBD2 identical over 11 bases. This CDR3 is 15 amino acids long. Germline V CDR1 and CDR2: LGHDT, YNNKEL (reference sequence). The V gene end was trimmed by 1 base and the J gene end by 3 bases; junction bases not matched to a gene: 2. The CDR3 coding sequence is TGTGCCAGCAGCCAAGCGCTAGCGGGAGGCTACGAGCAGTACTTC. Protein sequence: CASSQALAGGYEQYF.

The chain couples TRBV6-6 to TRBJ1-6, with no clear D. The ends were cut back, 8 bases at V and 1 base at J, with 3 bases in the middle. The V gene's germline CDR1 is MNHNY and CDR2 SVGAGI (reference sequence). CDR3 size: 12 residues. The CDR3 nucleotides are TGTGCCAGCTCTTCCTATAATTCACCCCTCCACTTT. It translates to CASSSYNSPLHF.

The rearrangement uses TRBV11-2 and TRBJ2-2; tentative D call: TRBD2 (5 bases). Germline CDR1 reads SGHAT; CDR2 reads FQNNGV. CDR3 size: 13 residues. The V end lost 4 bases, the J end lost 4 bases, and 7 bases lay between the germline ends. CDR3 bases: TGTGCCAGCAGCTCGGGATTCACCGGGGAGCTGTTTTTT. Protein: CASSSGFTGELFF. The variable domain in full, with the rest retrieved from reference TRBV11-2 and TRBJ2-2, is EAGVAQSPRYKIIEKRQSVAFWCNPISGHATLYWYQQILGQGPKLLIQFQNNGVVDDSQLPKDRFSAERLKGVDSTLKIQPAKLEDSAVYLCASSSGFTGELFFGEGSRLTVL.

The chain links TRBV7-9 to TRBJ2-1, with a tentative D call TRBD2 (5 bases). V lost 2 bases and J lost 7, with 12 bases in between. The CDR3 loop spans 14 amino acids. Germline CDR1 is SEHNR and CDR2 is FQNEAQ (reference sequence). For the CDR3, the DNA is TGTGCCAGCAGCTTAAGCGGCCCTGGGAATGAGCAGTTCTTC. Translating gives CASSLSGPGNEQFF.

V usage is TRBV30 and J usage is TRBJ1-6; TRBD1 aligns across 11 bases. The CDR3 is 13 residues long. V gave up 6 bases and J gave up 8 bases; unmatched junction bases: 3. Germline V gene data show CDR1 as GTSNPN and CDR2 as SVGIG (reference sequence). The CDR3 protein is CACRTGGDSPLHF. In DNA, the CDR3 is TGTGCCTGTCGGACAGGGGGCGATTCACCCCTCCACTTT.

The chain recombines TRBV5-1 with TRBJ2-2; 7 positions agree with TRBD2. The CDR3 covers 17 residues. Per germline, CDR1 SGHRS and CDR2 YFSETQ. J gave up 0 bases and V 4 bases, and 9 bases lay outside the gene matches. The CDR3 is CASSTGGDGANTGELFF. The CDR3 DNA sequence: TGCGCCAGCAGCACTGGGGGGGACGGAGCGAACACCGGGGAGCTGTTTTTT.

The chain has TRBV5-8 and TRBJ1-2; D gene uncertain. The CDR3 has 14 residues. Germline V gene data show CDR1 as SGHTS and CDR2 as YDEGEE. The germline V and J ends were trimmed by 0 bases and 2 bases, with 8 bases remaining between them. The CDR3 nucleotides read TGTGCCAGCAGCTTGGAACCAGGCAACTATGGCTACACCTTC. It encodes CASSLEPGNYGYTF.

The rearrangement links TRBV9 to TRBJ1-1; no firm D call. The germline V gene encodes CDR1 SGDLS and CDR2 YYNGEE. The CDR3 runs 13 residues. V was trimmed by 0 bases and J by 5 bases, leaving 8 bases between them. This CDR3 is CASSVDGETEAFF. The CDR3 region has the DNA TGTGCCAGCAGCGTAGACGGGGAAACTGAAGCTTTCTTT.

The V call is TRBV9, the J call TRBJ2-7; no definite D call. There are 14 residues in the CDR3. Trimming removed 3 bases at V and 0 bases at J, with 10 bases between. CDR1 SGDLS and CDR2 YYNGEE come from the germline V gene. CDR3 sequence reads: CASSALADSYEQYF. CDR3 nucleotide sequence: TGTGCCAGCAGCGCCTTGGCGGACTCCTACGAGCAGTACTTC. The full variable domain, rest sourced from reference TRBV9 and TRBJ2-7, is DSGVTQTPKHLITATGQRVTLRCSPRSGDLSVYWYQQSLDQGLQFLIQYYNGEERAKGNILERFSAQQFPDLHSELNLSSLELGDSALYFCASSALADSYEQYFGPGTRLTVT.

The chain has TRBV6-5 and TRBJ1-2; no definite D call. Germline CDR1 is MNHEY and CDR2 is SVGAGI. Trimming shortened V by 7 bases and J by 2 bases, and 14 bases separated the two germline ends. This CDR3 contains 14 residues. This CDR3 reads CASTGGHGNYGYTF. The CDR3, as DNA: TGTGCCAGCACCGGAGGGCATGGGAACTATGGCTACACCTTC.

The chain is built from TRBV18 and TRBJ1-5, with 11 bases identical to TRBD1. J lost 1 base, V lost 1 base, and 3 bases had no gene match. Germline V lookup: CDR1 KGHSH, CDR2 LQKENI. The CDR3 is 17 amino acids. CDR3 region: CASSPQGQGGSNQPQHF. The CDR3, as DNA: TGTGCCAGCTCACCACAGGGACAGGGGGGCAGCAATCAGCCCCAGCATTTT. Using reference TRBV18 and TRBJ1-5 for the parts outside the CDR3, the full variable domain is NAGVMQNPRHLVRRRGQEARLRCSPMKGHSHVYWYRQLPEEGLKFMVYLQKENIIDESGMPKERFSAEFPKEGPSILRIQQVVRGDSAAYFCASSPQGQGGSNQPQHFGDGTRLSIL.

The chain combines TRBV2 with TRBJ2-4; 10 bases line up with TRBD2. This CDR3 is 15 amino acids long. V shed 4 bases, J shed 9 bases, and the junction held 9 bases outside the gene matches. The germline gives CDR1 SNHLY, CDR2 FYNNEI. The CDR3 nucleotides are TGTGCCAGCAGTGGGACTAGCGGAAGAAACGTCATTCAGTACTTC. This codes for CASSGTSGRNVIQYF.